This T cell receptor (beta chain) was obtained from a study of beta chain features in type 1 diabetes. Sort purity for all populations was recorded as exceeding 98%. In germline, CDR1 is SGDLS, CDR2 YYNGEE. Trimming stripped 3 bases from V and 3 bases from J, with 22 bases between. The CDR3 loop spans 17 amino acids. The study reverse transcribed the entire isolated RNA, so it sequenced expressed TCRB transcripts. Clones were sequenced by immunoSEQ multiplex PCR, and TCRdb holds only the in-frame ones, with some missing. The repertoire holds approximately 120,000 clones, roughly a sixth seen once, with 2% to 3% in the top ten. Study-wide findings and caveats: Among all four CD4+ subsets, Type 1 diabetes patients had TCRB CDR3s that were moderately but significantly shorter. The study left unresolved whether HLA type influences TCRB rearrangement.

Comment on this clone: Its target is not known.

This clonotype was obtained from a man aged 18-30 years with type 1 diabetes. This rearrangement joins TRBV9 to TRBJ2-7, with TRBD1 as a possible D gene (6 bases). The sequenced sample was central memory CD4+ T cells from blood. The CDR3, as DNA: TGTGCCAGCAGCGGAGGCCCTCAAGTGGAACAGGGCTACGAGCAGTACTTC. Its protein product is CASSGGPQVEQGYEQYF. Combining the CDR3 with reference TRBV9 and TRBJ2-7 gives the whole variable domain DSGVTQTPKHLITATGQRVTLRCSPRSGDLSVYWYQQSLDQGLQFLIQYYNGEERAKGNILERFSAQQFPDLHSELNLSSLELGDSALYFCASSGGPQVEQGYEQYFGPGTRLTVT.